What follows describes a single TCR beta chain. Its matching antigen is unknown. Per the germline V gene, CDR1 is SGHTA and CDR2 is FQGTGA. V gave up 2 bases and J gave up 12 bases, with 11 bases separating them. The CDR3 runs to 12 residues. This sample was taken from a study of radiotherapy plus CTLA-4 blockade in lung cancer. Whole-study context: Among patients, more than 15% showed objective responses, and approximately 31% had disease control.

People whose metastatic non-small-cell lung cancer was chemo-refractory got focal radiation along with CTLA-4 blockade by ipilimumab. Study-level results: Once radiotherapy plus ipilimumab had been given, TCR clones derived from tumor expanded in blood.

Generated by immunoSEQ multiplex PCR, the TCRdb table keeps only in-frame clones and is missing some. The sample has about 120,000 clones, just under 80% seen once. Sequencing was performed on peripheral blood, taken from a patient treated with radiotherapy plus ipilimumab. The V and J genes are TRBV7-3 and TRBJ2-1, with a possible D match to TRBD1 (6 bases). This TCR was recovered from a human donor with non-small cell lung cancer who had a partial response to radiotherapy plus ipilimumab. CDR3 nucleotide sequence: TGTGCCAGCAGCTTAGGGACACCCCGGCAGTTCTTC. Amino acids: CASSLGTPRQFF.